These 24 T cell receptor beta chains were sequenced from one sample in a study of blood T cell repertoires in COVID-19. Produced via immunoSEQ multiplex PCR; TCRdb's table is partial and in-frame only. The sample lists 200,000 to 250,000 clones; roughly nine tenths were seen once. Sequenced input: peripheral blood. The receptors stem from a woman between 50 and 59 years old with COVID-19, enrolled during active disease.

The chain combines TRBV10-2 with TRBJ2-1, with 8 bases matching TRBD2. Germline V gives CDR1 WSHSY, CDR2 SAAADI. The CDR3 is 15 amino acids. The J segment lost 6 bases and the V segment lost 6 bases, leaving 10 bases of the junction unmatched. The CDR3 region is CASRGRGATLNEQFF. The CDR3 DNA is TGCGCCAGCAGAGGGCGGGGGGCCACCCTCAATGAGCAGTTCTTC.

This chain joins TRBV18 and TRBJ1-5; no definite D call. The CDR3 covers 16 residues. V lost 5 bases to trimming and J lost 0 bases, with 14 bases between them. Germline V lookup: CDR1 KGHSH, CDR2 LQKENI. The DNA for the CDR3 is TGTGCCAGCTCATTATCCACGCAACATAGCAATCAGCCCCAGCATTTT. Translating gives CASSLSTQHSNQPQHF. Using reference TRBV18 and TRBJ1-5 for the parts outside the CDR3, the full variable domain is NAGVMQNPRHLVRRRGQEARLRCSPMKGHSHVYWYRQLPEEGLKFMVYLQKENIIDESGMPKERFSAEFPKEGPSILRIQQVVRGDSAAYFCASSLSTQHSNQPQHFGDGTRLSIL.

The chain uses TRBV4-1 and TRBJ1-1; 9 bases fit TRBD1. CDR3 size: 17 residues. Germline CDR1 is MGHRA and CDR2 is YSYEKL. The trim removed 2 bases at V and 5 bases at J, leaving 12 bases unmatched. CDR3 DNA sequence: TGCGCCAGCAGCCAAATCGGACAGGGGCAAAGGGGGACTGAAGCTTTCTTT. It translates to CASSQIGQGQRGTEAFF.

The CDR3 here is CASSQGRGINTEAFF. CDR3 DNA sequence: TGCGCCAGCAGCCAAGGCCGGGGGATTAACACTGAAGCTTTCTTT. This sequence joins TRBV4-3 and TRBJ1-1; tentatively, D is TRBD1 (5 bases). This CDR3 spans 15 amino acids. Germline V gives CDR1 LGHNA, CDR2 YSLEER. The germline V and J ends were trimmed by 1 base and 2 bases, with 11 bases remaining between them.

The chain is built from TRBV19 and TRBJ2-6, with D perhaps TRBD1 (5 bases). This CDR3 has 16 residues. The V end lost 4 bases, the J end lost 0 bases, and 10 bases lay between the germline ends. CDR1 and CDR2 (germline): LNHDA, SQIVND (reference sequence). For the CDR3, the DNA is TGTGCCAGTAGTAGGGGCCGACTCTCTGGGGCCAACGTCCTGACTTTC. Protein product: CASSRGRLSGANVLTF.

The V and J genes are TRBV27 and TRBJ1-5, with TRBD1 identical over 10 bases. This CDR3 contains 19 residues. Per germline, CDR1 MNHEY and CDR2 SMNVEV (reference sequence). After removal of 6 bases from V and 5 bases from J, the junction contained 19 bases not matched to a gene. The CDR3 DNA reads TGTGCCAGCAGCCCCACCCCCTTTTCCGGGACAGGGGTCGATCAGCCCCAGCATTTT. Protein product: CASSPTPFSGTGVDQPQHF.

This chain uses TRBV11-2 with TRBJ1-3; the match to TRBD1 covers 7 bases. The trim removed 5 bases at V and 0 bases at J, leaving 7 bases unmatched. CDR1 and CDR2 from the germline V gene are SGHAT and FQNNGV. This CDR3 region has 16 residues. The CDR3 sequence: CASSPRTGPSGNTIYF. As DNA, the CDR3 is TGTGCCAGCAGCCCCAGGACAGGACCCTCTGGAAACACCATATATTTT.

The chain is built from TRBV5-1 and TRBJ2-2, with TRBD1 matching over 8 bases. The trim removed 3 bases at V and 6 bases at J, leaving 7 bases unmatched. CDR3 size: 15 residues. The germline CDR1 and CDR2 sequences are SGHRS and YFSETQ. The CDR3 loop reads CASSSQGVGPGELFF. CDR3 DNA: TGCGCCAGCAGCTCACAGGGGGTCGGGCCCGGGGAGCTGTTTTTT.

The gene calls are TRBV5-4 and TRBJ2-1; TRBD2 aligns across 8 bases. The V gene end was trimmed by 4 bases and the J gene end by 4 bases; junction bases not matched to a gene: 7. The length of the CDR3 is 15 residues. The germline V gene has CDR1 SGHNT and CDR2 YYREEE (reference sequence). DNA for the CDR3: TGTGCCAGCAGCCGGGCCGGGGGGGGATACAATGAGCAGTTCTTC. The encoded protein is CASSRAGGGYNEQFF.

This sequence joins TRBV12-3 or TRBV12-4 and TRBJ2-3; D gene uncertain. This CDR3 is built from 12 residues. Between the trimmed V and J ends, which lost 1 base and 12 bases, there was a span of 11 bases. The CDR3 loop reads CASSLGGVAQYF. CDR3 nucleotides: TGTGCCAGCAGTTTAGGCGGTGTCGCTCAGTATTTT.

The chain uses TRBV24-1 and TRBJ2-5; 9 positions match TRBD2. CDR1 and CDR2 (germline): KGHDR, SFDVKD. After removal of 1 base from V and 5 bases from J, the junction contained 10 bases not matched to a gene. CDR3 length: 17 residues. The CDR3 region is CATSDFERGVGRETQYF. Here the CDR3 DNA reads TGTGCCACCAGTGATTTCGAGCGGGGGGTAGGAAGGGAGACCCAGTACTTC.

This chain uses TRBV19 with TRBJ1-1; D not resolved. The CDR3 is 13 residues long. V lost 4 bases to trimming and J lost 4 bases, with 10 bases between them. Per the germline V gene, CDR1 is LNHDA and CDR2 is SQIVND (reference sequence). CDR3 loop: CASSRGGGTEAFF. The CDR3, as DNA: TGTGCCAGTAGTAGAGGTGGTGGCACTGAAGCTTTCTTT.

This sequence joins TRBV15 and TRBJ1-1; a possible D gene is TRBD1 (5 bases). Germline assignment: CDR1 LNHNV and CDR2 YYDKDF (reference sequence). The CDR3 is 16 amino acids. V gave up 4 bases and J gave up 1 base, with 16 bases separating them. CDR3 region: CATSTSLGQGNTEAFF. As DNA, the CDR3 is TGTGCCACCAGCACATCCCTCGGGCAGGGGAACACTGAAGCTTTCTTT.

The genes are TRBV23-1 and TRBJ1-5, with D unclear. TRBV23-1 falls under the ORF class, with uncertain function. The CDR3 covers 21 residues. V lost 0 bases to trimming and J lost 0 bases, with 24 bases between them. DNA for the CDR3: TGCGCCAGCAGTCAATCTCGTGTTCCAACTACCGGTTCTGATAGCAATCAGCCCCAGCATTTT. Its translation: CASSQSRVPTTGSDSNQPQHF.

This chain uses TRBV2 with TRBJ2-7, with 8 bases that match TRBD1. The CDR3 contains 16 residues. Germline CDR1 is SNHLY and CDR2 is FYNNEI. J lost 1 base, V lost 5 bases, and 10 bases had no gene match. The CDR3 protein is CASSSGTGRNSYEQYV. The CDR3 DNA reads as TGTGCCAGCAGTTCCGGGACAGGCCGTAATTCCTACGAGCAGTACGTC.

This rearrangement joins TRBV6-5 to TRBJ2-7, with a weak D call TRBD1 (5 bases). This CDR3 has 13 residues. The V and J ends lost 7 bases and 4 bases respectively, with 14 bases between them. In germline, CDR1 is MNHEY, CDR2 SVGAGI. The CDR3 loop is CASMSSGRYEQYF. Written as DNA, the CDR3 is TGTGCCAGCATGAGTTCAGGGCGGTACGAGCAGTACTTC.

The genes are TRBV3-1 (or the pseudogene TRBV3-2) and TRBJ2-3, with 10 bases identical to TRBD2. CDR3 length: 15 amino acids. The junction had 4 bases not matched to a gene; V was cut back by 6 bases and J by 1 base. Germline V CDR1 and CDR2: LGHDT, YNNKEL (reference sequence). This CDR3 is CASRLAGEGTDTQYF. In DNA form, the CDR3 reads TGTGCCAGCAGGCTAGCGGGGGAGGGCACAGATACGCAGTATTTT.

This clone has more than one count but fewer than ten. Sequence at one end of the junction differs from germline and may be a read error. The V gene is TRBV2, the J gene TRBJ1-1; TRBD1 might be the D (5 bases). CDR3 length: 12 residues. Germline assignment: CDR1 SNHLY and CDR2 FYNNEI. CDR3 sequence reads: CASRDSYTEAFF. The CDR3 bases are TGTGCCAGCCGTGACAGTTACACTGAAGCTTTCTTT.

The V gene is TRBV11-2, the J gene TRBJ1-3, with D unresolved. V shed 1 base and J shed 2 bases, with 6 bases lying between them. Germline CDR1 and CDR2: SGHAT and FQNNGV. This CDR3 spans 14 amino acids. This CDR3 is CASSLALPGNTIYF. The CDR3 region has the DNA TGTGCCAGCAGCTTAGCACTGCCTGGAAACACCATATATTTT.

Remarks on this clone: One junction end does not reproduce the germline sequence, and a read error may be involved. The genes are TRBV12-3 or TRBV12-4 and TRBJ2-5; 7 bases agree with TRBD1. This CDR3 contains 13 residues. DNA of the CDR3: TGTGCCAGTAGTTTTGCAGGGGGAGAGACCCAGTACTTC. Residues: CASSFAGGETQYF.

The chain couples TRBV19 to TRBJ1-1; 8 nucleotides align to TRBD1. V shed 4 bases and J 6 bases; nucleotides not matched to a gene: 7. The CDR3 loop spans 14 amino acids. Per germline, CDR1 LNHDA and CDR2 SQIVND (reference sequence). The CDR3 sequence: CASSTQGAAAEAFF. DNA of the CDR3: TGTGCCAGTAGTACCCAGGGGGCGGCTGCTGAAGCTTTCTTT.

The chain is built from TRBV5-4 and TRBJ2-7, with D possibly matching TRBD1 (5 bases). Per the germline V gene, CDR1 is SGHNT and CDR2 is YYREEE (reference sequence). V gave up 0 bases and J gave up 0 bases, with 13 bases separating them. The CDR3 consists of 16 residues. The CDR3 nucleotides read TGTGCCAGCAGCTTGGATGTGGGGCCCCTCTCCTACGAGCAGTACGTC. Residues: CASSLDVGPLSYEQYV.

This chain's CDR3 is CASSLVGLETQYF. CDR3 nucleotides: TGCGCCAGCAGCTTGGTAGGACTAGAGACCCAGTACTTC. The V call is TRBV5-1, the J call TRBJ2-5; a possible D gene is TRBD2 (5 bases). The CDR3 covers 13 residues. Per germline, CDR1 SGHRS and CDR2 YFSETQ. Trimming took off 0 bases at V and 4 bases at J, with 7 bases between the two ends.

The chain has TRBV2 and TRBJ2-5; D is perhaps TRBD2 (5 bases). The CDR3 runs 12 residues. V lost 7 bases to trimming and J lost 4 bases, with 10 bases between them. Germline CDR1 and CDR2: SNHLY and FYNNEI. The CDR3 region has the DNA TGTGCCAGCATGGTAGGAGGAGAGACCCAGTACTTC. It translates to CASMVGGETQYF.